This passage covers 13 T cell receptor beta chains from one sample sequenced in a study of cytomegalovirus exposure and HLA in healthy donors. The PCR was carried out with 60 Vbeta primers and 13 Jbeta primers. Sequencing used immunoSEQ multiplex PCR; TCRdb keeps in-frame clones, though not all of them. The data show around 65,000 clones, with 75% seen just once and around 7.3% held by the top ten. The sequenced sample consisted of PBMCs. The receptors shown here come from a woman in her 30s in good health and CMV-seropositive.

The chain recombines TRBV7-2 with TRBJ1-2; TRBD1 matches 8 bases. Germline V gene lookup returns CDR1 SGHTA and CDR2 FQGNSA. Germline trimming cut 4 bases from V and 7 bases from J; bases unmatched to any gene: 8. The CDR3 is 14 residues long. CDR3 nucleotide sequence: TGTGCCAGCAGCTCGACGCAGGGGGCGAGTGGCTACACCTTC. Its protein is CASSSTQGASGYTF.

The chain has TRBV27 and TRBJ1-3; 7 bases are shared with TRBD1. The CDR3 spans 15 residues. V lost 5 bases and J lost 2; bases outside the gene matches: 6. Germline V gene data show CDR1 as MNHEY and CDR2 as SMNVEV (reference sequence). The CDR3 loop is CASSKGQGAGNTIYF. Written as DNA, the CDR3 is TGTGCCAGCAGTAAGGGGCAGGGGGCTGGAAACACCATATATTTT.

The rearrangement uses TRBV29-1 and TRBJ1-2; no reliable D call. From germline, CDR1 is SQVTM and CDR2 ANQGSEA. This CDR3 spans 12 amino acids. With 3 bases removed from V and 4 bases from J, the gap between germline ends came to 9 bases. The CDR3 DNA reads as TGCAGCGTTGATGATAGTATCTATGGCTACACCTTC. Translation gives CSVDDSIYGYTF.

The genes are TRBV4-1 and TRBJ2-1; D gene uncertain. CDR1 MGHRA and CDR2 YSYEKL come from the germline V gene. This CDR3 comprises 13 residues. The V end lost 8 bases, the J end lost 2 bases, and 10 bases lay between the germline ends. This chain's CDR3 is CASSWAPYNEQFF. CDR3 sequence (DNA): TGCGCCAGCTCCTGGGCCCCCTACAATGAGCAGTTCTTC.

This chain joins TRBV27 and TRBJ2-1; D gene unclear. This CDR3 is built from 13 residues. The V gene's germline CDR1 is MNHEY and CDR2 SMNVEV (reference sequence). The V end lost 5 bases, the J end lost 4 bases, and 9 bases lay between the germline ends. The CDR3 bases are TGTGCCAGCAGTCTCAGGATTTACAATGAGCAGTTCTTC. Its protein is CASSLRIYNEQFF.

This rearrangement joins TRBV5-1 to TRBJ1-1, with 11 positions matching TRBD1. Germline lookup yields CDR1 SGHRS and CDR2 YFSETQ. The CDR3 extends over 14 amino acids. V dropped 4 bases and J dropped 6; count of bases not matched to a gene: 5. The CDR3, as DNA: TGCGCCAGCAGCCGGGGACAGGGGGGCGCTGAAGCTTTCTTT. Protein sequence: CASSRGQGGAEAFF.

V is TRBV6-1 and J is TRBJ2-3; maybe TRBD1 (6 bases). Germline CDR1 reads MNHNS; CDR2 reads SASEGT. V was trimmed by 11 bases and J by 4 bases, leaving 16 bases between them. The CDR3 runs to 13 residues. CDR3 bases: TGTGCCGCCGAGCCAGGGGAAGCAGATACGCAGTATTTT. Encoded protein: CAAEPGEADTQYF.

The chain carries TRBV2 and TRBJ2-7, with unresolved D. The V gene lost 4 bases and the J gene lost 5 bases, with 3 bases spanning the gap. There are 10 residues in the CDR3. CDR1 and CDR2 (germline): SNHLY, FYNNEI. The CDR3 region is CASSVNEQYF. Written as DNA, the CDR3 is TGTGCCAGCAGTGTTAACGAGCAGTACTTC.

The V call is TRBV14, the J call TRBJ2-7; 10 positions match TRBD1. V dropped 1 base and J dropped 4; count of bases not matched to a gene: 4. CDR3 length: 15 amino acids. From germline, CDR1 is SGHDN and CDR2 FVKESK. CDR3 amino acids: CASSQAWTGGYEQYF. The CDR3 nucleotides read TGTGCCAGCAGCCAAGCCTGGACAGGGGGGTACGAGCAGTACTTC.

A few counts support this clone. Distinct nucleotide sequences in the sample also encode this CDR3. CDR3 sequence reads: CASSADRSSYNEQFF. The CDR3 DNA sequence: TGTGCCAGTAGTGCGGACAGGAGCTCCTACAATGAGCAGTTCTTC. The rearrangement joins TRBV19 to TRBJ2-1; 7 positions agree with TRBD1. Looked up from germline, CDR1 is LNHDA and CDR2 is SQIVND (reference sequence). V was pared by 5 bases and J by 0 bases, with 4 bases of the junction left unmatched. The CDR3 has 15 residues.

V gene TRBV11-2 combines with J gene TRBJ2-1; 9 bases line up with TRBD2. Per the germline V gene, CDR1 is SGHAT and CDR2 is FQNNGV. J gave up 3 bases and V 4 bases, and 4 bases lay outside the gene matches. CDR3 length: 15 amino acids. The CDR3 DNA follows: TGTGCCAGCAGCTCCCTAGCGGGGCTCTACAATGAGCAGTTCTTC. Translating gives CASSSLAGLYNEQFF.

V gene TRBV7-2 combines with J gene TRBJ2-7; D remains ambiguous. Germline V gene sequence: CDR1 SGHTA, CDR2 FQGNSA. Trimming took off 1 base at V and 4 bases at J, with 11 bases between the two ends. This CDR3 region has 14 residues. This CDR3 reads CASSLGGAGYEQYF. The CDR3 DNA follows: TGTGCCAGCAGCTTAGGCGGCGCTGGGTACGAGCAGTACTTC.

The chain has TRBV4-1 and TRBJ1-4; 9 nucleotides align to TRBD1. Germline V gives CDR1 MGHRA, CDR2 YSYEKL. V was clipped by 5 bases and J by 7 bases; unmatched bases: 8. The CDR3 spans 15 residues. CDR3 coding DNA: TGCGCCAGCAGCTCAGCTAGGACAGGGGCTGAAAAACTGTTTTTT. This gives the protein CASSSARTGAEKLFF.